This entry is about one TCR beta chain. This receptor's antigen is unknown. Per-nucleotide qualities are absent, and no much larger clonotype sits a single base away. TCRbeta CDR3 regions were amplified from genomic DNA by means of the immunoSEQ Assay, a bias-controlled multiplex PCR. In the original analysis: Nucleated cell counts per sample were estimated from amplification of reference gene primers within the assay. To quantify the absolute abundance of each unique TCRbeta CDR3 rearrangement, sequence reads were collapsed and filtered. For each sample, productive Simpson clonality was calculated by taking the square root of Simpson's diversity index across productive rearrangements. Entries here come from immuneACCESS through TCRdb and include only in-frame sequences with V and J called. Some clones fail to appear in such tables; in the studies checked, an unresolved V gene covers under half of the shortfall, and the cause of the remainder is unknown. The V and J calls and clone size were taken over from that table, and D and trimming were inferred from the DNA. This sample lists under 350,000 clones; over 75% were detected once. The top ten hold less than 15% of the sample.

Each collaborating institution followed its own protocols to collect whole blood in K2EDTA tubes. For TCRbeta analysis, collaborators shipped samples as frozen whole blood, isolated PBMCs, or DNA extracted from either of those sample types. This specimen comes from a study of blood T cell repertoires in COVID-19 (TCRdb year 2020). For context, the study as a whole: Samples covering the acute and convalescent phases of COVID-19 were provided by collaborators in the United States, Italy and Spain. The material from the prospective study consisted of cDNA or gDNA derived from T cells, B-cell-depleted T cells, or PBMCs. The dataset comprised deeply sampled blood TCRbeta repertoires from subjects exposed to, actively infected with, or recovered from COVID-19. A freely available public database, intended as a resource for researchers studying the immune response to SARS-CoV-2, is where the repertoires were released. The samples were drawn from two sources: the first 160 participants of the ongoing ImmuneRACE study, and 1,200 or so subjects contributed by 6 global collaborators. The sample metadata nearly always contained a de-identified subject ID, COVID-19 status, age in years and sex. Where HLA class I and class II types were available, the types were taken from metadata supplied by the sample provider, not from assay-based typing. Here is what the overall study found, with its caveats: Clinical and demographic metadata were provided uncurated, with the amount varying by source and participant.

V and J are trimmed by 5 bases and 1 base, and the gene matches miss 15 bases of the junction. From the cysteine up to the phenylalanine, the CDR3 has a length of 19 residues. The retained sequence is limited to the CDR3, 57 bases, with the frame set at the first base. The germline V gene sets CDR1 to MDHEN and CDR2 to SYDVKM. This receptor chain uses TRBV28 and TRBJ2-2; 8 central bases correspond to TRBD1. Sequenced: peripheral blood. This TCR was recovered from a human donor in a cohort sampled during active COVID-19. The DNA sequence follows: TGTGCCAGCAGTCGGCGGACAGGGATGGTTGCCTTGAACACCGGGGAGCTGTTTTTT. It specifies CASSRRTGMVALNTGELFF.